Shown below are 14 T cell receptor beta chains from a single sample sequenced in a study of PD-L1 blockade in urothelial cancer. TCRdb's copy holds only in-frame clones and misses some; the assay was immunoSEQ multiplex PCR. This sample carries more than 45,000 clones, 80% to 90% of them seen once, and the ten largest clones take 8.8%. Time point: peripheral blood 6 weeks after treatment start. Sequencing was performed on PBMCs, taken around atezolizumab (anti-PD-L1) treatment. Receptor source: a man aged 70 or older with urothelial cancer.

This clone was observed once. This chain uses TRBV29-1 with TRBJ2-3, with D tentatively TRBD1 (6 bases). The CDR3 sequence is 15 residues long. The V and J ends lost 6 bases and 1 base respectively, with 17 bases between them. CDR1 and CDR2 from the germline V gene are SQVTM and ANQGSEA. The CDR3 nucleotides read TGCAGCGTGGCGCAAACAGGGATTGGCACAGATACGCAGTATTTT. Protein sequence: CSVAQTGIGTDTQYF.

The chain links TRBV5-1 to TRBJ1-5, with D possibly TRBD1 on 6 matching bases. This CDR3 spans 13 amino acids. Trimming stripped 2 bases from V and 8 bases from J, with 11 bases between. Germline lookup yields CDR1 SGHRS and CDR2 YFSETQ. CDR3 in DNA: TGCGCCAGCAGCTTTACCCCAGGGGAGCCCCAGCATTTT. The encoded protein is CASSFTPGEPQHF.

The V call is TRBV27, the J call TRBJ1-2; tentatively, D is TRBD1 (5 bases). Germline CDR1 reads MNHEY; CDR2 reads SMNVEV (reference sequence). Deletions cut 5 bases from V and 7 bases from J, with 17 bases between. This CDR3 has 14 residues. CDR3 sequence reads: CASSTLGGEGGYTF. As DNA, the CDR3 is TGTGCCAGCAGTACCCTCGGAGGGGAGGGTGGCTACACCTTC.

This chain joins TRBV18 and TRBJ2-1; 11 bases align to TRBD2. Trimming took 3 bases from V and 5 from J; bases not matched to a gene: 0. The germline CDR1 and CDR2 sequences are KGHSH and LQKENI. The CDR3 covers 14 residues. The CDR3, as DNA: TGTGCCAGCTCACCGACTAGCGGGAACAATGAGCAGTTCTTC. As protein: CASSPTSGNNEQFF.

V and J are TRBV5-1 and TRBJ2-7; no definite D call. Germline V lookup: CDR1 SGHRS, CDR2 YFSETQ. This CDR3 spans 14 amino acids. V dropped 0 bases and J dropped 2 bases, with 9 bases sitting between them. Here the CDR3 reads CASSLEARTYEQYF. CDR3 sequence (DNA): TGCGCCAGCAGCTTGGAAGCGAGGACCTACGAGCAGTACTTC.

The CDR3 sequence is CATSRGLYEQYF. CDR3 bases: TGTGCCACCAGCAGAGGACTCTACGAGCAGTACTTC. The rearrangement links TRBV15 to TRBJ2-7, with D unresolved. There are 12 residues in the CDR3. V was pared by 1 base and J by 3 bases, with 4 bases between. Germline V CDR1 and CDR2: LNHNV, YYDKDF (reference sequence).

The CDR3 coding sequence is TGTGCCAGCAGCTTATTCGCCCACGAACGGGAGACCCAGTACTTC. This codes for CASSLFAHERETQYF. The chain combines TRBV7-2 with TRBJ2-5; D not certain. This CDR3 has 15 amino acids. The V gene's germline CDR1 is SGHTA and CDR2 FQGNSA. The V end lost 2 bases, the J end lost 5 bases, and 15 bases lay between the germline ends.

This chain links TRBV6-1 with TRBJ2-3, with a possible D match to TRBD1 (6 bases). From germline, CDR1 is MNHNS and CDR2 SASEGT. This CDR3 has 13 amino acids. The V and J ends lost 5 bases and 5 bases respectively, with 11 bases between them. This CDR3 reads CASSSGVEDTQYF. CDR3 in DNA: TGTGCCAGCAGTTCAGGGGTGGAAGATACGCAGTATTTT.

The CDR3 is CASSDLGLAVQEFADTQYF. CDR3 DNA sequence: TGTGCCAGCAGTGATCTGGGACTAGCGGTTCAGGAGTTCGCAGATACGCAGTATTTT. This chain joins TRBV2 and TRBJ2-3, with 11 bases that match TRBD2. The CDR3 is 19 amino acids. Germline trimming cut 3 bases from V and 4 bases from J; bases unmatched to any gene: 15. Germline V gene lookup returns CDR1 SNHLY and CDR2 FYNNEI.

Many counts were recorded for this clone. The CDR3 here is CASSSLTGGSYEQYF. CDR3 in DNA: TGTGCCAGTAGTAGTCTCACAGGGGGTTCCTACGAGCAGTACTTC. The V call is TRBV19, the J call TRBJ2-7; TRBD1 matches 8 bases. The trim removed 4 bases at V and 1 base at J, leaving 6 bases unmatched. There are 15 residues in the CDR3. Germline V gene sequence: CDR1 LNHDA, CDR2 SQIVND (reference sequence).

This clone was picked up one time. V gene TRBV27 combines with J gene TRBJ1-4, with no clear D. The germline CDR1 and CDR2 sequences are MNHEY and SMNVEV (reference sequence). The CDR3 extends over 14 amino acids. Trimming stripped 4 bases from V and 3 bases from J, with 9 bases between. CDR3 residues: CASSSRGSNEKLFF. DNA for the CDR3: TGTGCCAGCAGTTCACGGGGTTCTAATGAAAAACTGTTTTTT.

The chain uses TRBV11-2 and TRBJ1-3, with 11 bases identical to TRBD1. Trimming cost V 3 bases and J 9 bases; bases outside gene matches: 4. Germline V gene sequence: CDR1 SGHAT, CDR2 FQNNGV. The CDR3 runs to 14 residues. The CDR3 nucleotides are TGTGCCAGCAGCTTGGACAGGGGGCATTCCACCATATATTTT. Translation gives CASSLDRGHSTIYF. The whole variable domain, remainder taken from reference TRBV11-2 and TRBJ1-3, is EAGVAQSPRYKIIEKRQSVAFWCNPISGHATLYWYQQILGQGPKLLIQFQNNGVVDDSQLPKDRFSAERLKGVDSTLKIQPAKLEDSAVYLCASSLDRGHSTIYFGEGSWLTVV.

The V and J genes are TRBV2 and TRBJ2-2; a weak D match, TRBD1 (6 bases). With 8 bases removed from V and 1 base from J, the gap between germline ends came to 14 bases. Germline V CDR1 and CDR2: SNHLY, FYNNEI. The CDR3 totals 15 residues. The chain's CDR3 is CASQGTTGNTGELFF. CDR3 coding DNA: TGTGCCAGCCAAGGGACGACAGGGAACACCGGGGAGCTGTTTTTT.

This clone appeared once. This chain joins TRBV28 and TRBJ1-2; D not certain. CDR3 length equals 14 residues. With 6 bases removed from V and 5 bases from J, the gap between germline ends came to 16 bases. Per the germline V gene, CDR1 is MDHEN and CDR2 is SYDVKM. CDR3: CASSRLLGEYGYTF. The CDR3 bases are TGTGCCAGCAGCCGGCTTTTGGGCGAGTATGGCTACACCTTC.